This T cell receptor beta chain was recorded in a study of shared clonotypes between healthy human individuals. Study findings and constraints: Among donors, clonotype sharing was expected to be affected by sequencing depth. The study found lower generation probabilities in non-shared clonotypes than in those shared by all four donors.

A note on this clone: Its antigen is undetermined.

The CDR3 is 14 residues long. Trimming took off 0 bases at V and 0 bases at J, with 8 bases between the two ends. Germline V gives CDR1 GTSNPN, CDR2 SVGIG (reference sequence). The sorted-subset replicate PCRs were given around 200 ng DNA, which is about 29,000 T cell genomes. The protocol was immunoSEQ multiplex PCR, while the TCRdb copy is restricted to in-frame clones and leaves out a portion. Seen here are some 550,000 clones, approximately 97% observed once, and the top ten hold 0.057%. Sequencing was performed on naive CD4+ T cells sorted from blood. Subset: CD45RA+ positively selected. The TCR originated in a woman in her 30s in good health. The rearrangement joins TRBV30 to TRBJ1-1; D unresolved. CDR3 DNA: TGTGCCTGGAGTGTACAGAACATGAACACTGAAGCTTTCTTT. Its translation is CAWSVQNMNTEAFF.